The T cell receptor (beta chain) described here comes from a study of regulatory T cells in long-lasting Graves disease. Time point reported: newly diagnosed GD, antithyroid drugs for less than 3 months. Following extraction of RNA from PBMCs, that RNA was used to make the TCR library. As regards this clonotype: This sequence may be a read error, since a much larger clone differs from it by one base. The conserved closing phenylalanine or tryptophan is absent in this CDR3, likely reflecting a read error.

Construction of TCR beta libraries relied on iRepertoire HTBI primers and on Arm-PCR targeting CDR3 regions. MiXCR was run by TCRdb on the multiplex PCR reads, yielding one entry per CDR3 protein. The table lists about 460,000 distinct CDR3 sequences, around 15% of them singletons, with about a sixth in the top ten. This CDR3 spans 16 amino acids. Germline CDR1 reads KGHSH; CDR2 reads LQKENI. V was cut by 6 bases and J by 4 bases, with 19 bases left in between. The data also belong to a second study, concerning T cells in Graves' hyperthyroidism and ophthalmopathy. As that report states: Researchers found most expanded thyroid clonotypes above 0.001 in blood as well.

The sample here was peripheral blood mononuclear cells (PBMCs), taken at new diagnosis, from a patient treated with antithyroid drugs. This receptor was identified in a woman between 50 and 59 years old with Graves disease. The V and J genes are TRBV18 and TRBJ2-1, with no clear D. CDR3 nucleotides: TGTGCCAGCTCCCGTCTGCTTTTGCCGAATTACAATGAGCAGTTCCTC. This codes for CASSRLLLPNYNEQFL.